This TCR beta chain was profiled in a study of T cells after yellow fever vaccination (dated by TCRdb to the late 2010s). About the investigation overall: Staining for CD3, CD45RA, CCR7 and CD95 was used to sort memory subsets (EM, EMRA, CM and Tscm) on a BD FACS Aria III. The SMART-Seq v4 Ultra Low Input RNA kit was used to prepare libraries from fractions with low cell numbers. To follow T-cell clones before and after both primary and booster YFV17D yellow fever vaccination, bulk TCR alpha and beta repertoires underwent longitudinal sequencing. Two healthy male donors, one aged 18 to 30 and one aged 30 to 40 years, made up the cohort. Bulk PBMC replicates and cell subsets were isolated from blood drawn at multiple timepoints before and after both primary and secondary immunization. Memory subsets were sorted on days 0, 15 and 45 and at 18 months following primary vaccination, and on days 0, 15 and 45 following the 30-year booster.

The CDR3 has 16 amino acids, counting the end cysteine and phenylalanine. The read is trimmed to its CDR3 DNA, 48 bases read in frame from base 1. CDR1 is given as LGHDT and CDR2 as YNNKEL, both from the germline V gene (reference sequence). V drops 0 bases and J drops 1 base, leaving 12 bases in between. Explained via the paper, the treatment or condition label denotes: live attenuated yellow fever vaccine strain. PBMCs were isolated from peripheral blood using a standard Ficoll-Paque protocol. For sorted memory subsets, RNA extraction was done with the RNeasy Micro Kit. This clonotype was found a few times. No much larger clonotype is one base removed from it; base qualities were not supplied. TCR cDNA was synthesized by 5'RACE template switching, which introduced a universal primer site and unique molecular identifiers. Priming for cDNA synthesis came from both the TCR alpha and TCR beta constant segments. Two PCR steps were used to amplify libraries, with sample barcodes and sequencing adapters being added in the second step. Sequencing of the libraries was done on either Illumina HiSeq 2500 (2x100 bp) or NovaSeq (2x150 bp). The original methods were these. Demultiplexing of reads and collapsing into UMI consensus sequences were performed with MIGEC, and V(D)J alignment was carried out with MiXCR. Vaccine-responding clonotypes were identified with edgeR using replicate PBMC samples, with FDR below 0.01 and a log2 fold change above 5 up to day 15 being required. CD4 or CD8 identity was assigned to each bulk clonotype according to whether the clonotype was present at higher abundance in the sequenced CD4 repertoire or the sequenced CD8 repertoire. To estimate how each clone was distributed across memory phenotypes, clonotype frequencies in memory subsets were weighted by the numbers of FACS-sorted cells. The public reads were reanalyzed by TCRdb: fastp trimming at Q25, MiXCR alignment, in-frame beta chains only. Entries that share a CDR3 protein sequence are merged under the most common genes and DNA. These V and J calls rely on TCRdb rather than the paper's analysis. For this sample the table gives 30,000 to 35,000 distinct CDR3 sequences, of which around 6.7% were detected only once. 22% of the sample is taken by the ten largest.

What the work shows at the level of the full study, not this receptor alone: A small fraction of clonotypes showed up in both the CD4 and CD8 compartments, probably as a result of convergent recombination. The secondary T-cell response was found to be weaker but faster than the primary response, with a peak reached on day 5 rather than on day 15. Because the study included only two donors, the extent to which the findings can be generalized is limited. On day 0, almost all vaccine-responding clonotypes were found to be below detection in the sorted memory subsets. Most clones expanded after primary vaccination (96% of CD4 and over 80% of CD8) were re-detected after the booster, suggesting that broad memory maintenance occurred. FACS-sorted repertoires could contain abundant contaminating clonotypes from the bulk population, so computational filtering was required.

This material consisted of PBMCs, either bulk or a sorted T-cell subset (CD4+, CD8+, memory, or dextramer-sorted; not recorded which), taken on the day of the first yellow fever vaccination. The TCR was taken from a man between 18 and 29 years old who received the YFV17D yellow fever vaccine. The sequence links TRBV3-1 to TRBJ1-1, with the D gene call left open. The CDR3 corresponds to CASSQETVSQNTEAFF. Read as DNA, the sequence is TGTGCCAGCAGCCAAGAAACGGTCAGTCAGAACACTGAAGCTTTCTTT.